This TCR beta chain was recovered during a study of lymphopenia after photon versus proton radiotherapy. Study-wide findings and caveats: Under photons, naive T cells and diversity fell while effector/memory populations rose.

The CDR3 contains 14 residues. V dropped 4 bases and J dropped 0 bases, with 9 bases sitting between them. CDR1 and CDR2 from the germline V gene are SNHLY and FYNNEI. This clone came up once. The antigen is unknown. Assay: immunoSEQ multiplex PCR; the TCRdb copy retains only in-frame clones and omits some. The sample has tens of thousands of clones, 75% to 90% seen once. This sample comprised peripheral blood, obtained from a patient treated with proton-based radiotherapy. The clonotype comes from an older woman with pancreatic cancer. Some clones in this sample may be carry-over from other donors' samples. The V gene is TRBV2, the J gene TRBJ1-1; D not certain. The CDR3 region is CASSVGGVNTEAFF. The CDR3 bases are TGTGCCAGCAGTGTAGGAGGAGTGAACACTGAAGCTTTCTTT.